This T cell receptor (beta chain) came from a study of blood T cell repertoires in COVID-19. The ends lost 0 bases at V and 2 bases at J; junction bases unmatched: 3. The CDR3 extends over 15 amino acids. CDR1 and CDR2 (germline): KGHSH, LQKENI. TCRdb keeps only in-frame clones here, not all; method: immunoSEQ multiplex PCR. Among 90,000 to 120,000 clones, roughly 90% were seen once, and the ten largest hold 4% to 6%. Material: peripheral blood. This chain joins TRBV18 and TRBJ2-7; 8 bases are shared with TRBD2. The clonotype was recovered from a man aged 40-49 years with active or convalescent COVID-19. The CDR3 region is CASSPPASGPYEQYF. The CDR3 nucleotides are TGTGCCAGCTCACCACCGGCTAGCGGGCCCTACGAGCAGTACTTC.